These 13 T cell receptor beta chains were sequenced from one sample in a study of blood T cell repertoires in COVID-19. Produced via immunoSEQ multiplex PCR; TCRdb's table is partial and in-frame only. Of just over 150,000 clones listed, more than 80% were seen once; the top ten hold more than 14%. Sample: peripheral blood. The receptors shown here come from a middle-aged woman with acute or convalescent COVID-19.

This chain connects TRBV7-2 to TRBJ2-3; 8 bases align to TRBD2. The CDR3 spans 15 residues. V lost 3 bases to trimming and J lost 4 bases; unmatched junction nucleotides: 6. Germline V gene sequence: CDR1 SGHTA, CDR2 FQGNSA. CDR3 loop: CASSLSGSWADTQYF. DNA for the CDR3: TGTGCCAGCAGCTTGAGCGGGAGTTGGGCAGATACGCAGTATTTT.

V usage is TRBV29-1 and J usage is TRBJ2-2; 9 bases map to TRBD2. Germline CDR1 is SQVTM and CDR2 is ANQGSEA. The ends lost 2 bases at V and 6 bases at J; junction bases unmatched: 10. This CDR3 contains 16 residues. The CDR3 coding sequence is TGCAGCGTTGAATATCCGGCGGGGGGGAAACCCGGGGAGCTGTTTTTT. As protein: CSVEYPAGGKPGELFF.

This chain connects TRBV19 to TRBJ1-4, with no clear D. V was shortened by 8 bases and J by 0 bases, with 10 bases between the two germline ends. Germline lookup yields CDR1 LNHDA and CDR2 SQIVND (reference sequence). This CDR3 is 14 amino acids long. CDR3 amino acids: CASGYSATNEKLFF. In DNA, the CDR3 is TGTGCCAGTGGGTACAGTGCAACTAATGAAAAACTGTTTTTT. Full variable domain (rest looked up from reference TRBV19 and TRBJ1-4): DGGITQSPKYLFRKEGQNVTLSCEQNLNHDAMYWYRQDPGQGLRLIYYSQIVNDFQKGDIAEGYSVSREKKESFPLTVTSAQKNPTAFYLCASGYSATNEKLFFGSGTQLSVL.

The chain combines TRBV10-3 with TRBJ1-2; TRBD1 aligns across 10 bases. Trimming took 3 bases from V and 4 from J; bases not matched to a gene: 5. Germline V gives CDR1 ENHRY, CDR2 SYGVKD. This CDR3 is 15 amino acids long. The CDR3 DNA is TGTGCCATCAGTGACGGGACAGGGGTGTCCTATGGCTACACCTTC. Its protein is CAISDGTGVSYGYTF.

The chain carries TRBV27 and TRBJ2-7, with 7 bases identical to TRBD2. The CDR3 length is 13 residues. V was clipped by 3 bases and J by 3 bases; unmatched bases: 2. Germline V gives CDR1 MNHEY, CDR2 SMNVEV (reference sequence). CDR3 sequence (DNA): TGTGCCAGCAGTTTTGCGGGAGTCTACGAGCAGTACTTC. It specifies CASSFAGVYEQYF.

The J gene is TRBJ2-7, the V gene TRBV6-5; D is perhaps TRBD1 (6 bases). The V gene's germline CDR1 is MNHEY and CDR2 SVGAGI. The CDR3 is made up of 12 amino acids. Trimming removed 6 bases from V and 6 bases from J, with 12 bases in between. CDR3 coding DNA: TGTGCCAGCAGACAGGGTTCGCTCGAGCAGTACTTC. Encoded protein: CASRQGSLEQYF.

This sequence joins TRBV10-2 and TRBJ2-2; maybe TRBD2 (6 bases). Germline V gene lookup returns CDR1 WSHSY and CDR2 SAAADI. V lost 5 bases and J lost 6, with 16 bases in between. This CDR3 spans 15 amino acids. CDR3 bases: TGCGCCAGCAGTATCTCGGGGGTTGAGTCCGGGGAGCTGTTTTTT. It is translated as CASSISGVESGELFF.

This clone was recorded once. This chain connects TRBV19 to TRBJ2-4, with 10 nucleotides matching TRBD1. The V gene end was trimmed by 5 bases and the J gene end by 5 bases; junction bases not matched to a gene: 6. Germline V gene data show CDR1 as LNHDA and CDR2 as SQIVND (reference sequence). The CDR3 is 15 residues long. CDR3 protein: CASSRAGTGENIQYF. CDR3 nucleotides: TGTGCCAGTAGTCGAGCCGGGACAGGGGAAAACATTCAGTACTTC. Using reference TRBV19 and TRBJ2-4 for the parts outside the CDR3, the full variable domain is DGGITQSPKYLFRKEGQNVTLSCEQNLNHDAMYWYRQDPGQGLRLIYYSQIVNDFQKGDIAEGYSVSREKKESFPLTVTSAQKNPTAFYLCASSRAGTGENIQYFGAGTRLSVL.

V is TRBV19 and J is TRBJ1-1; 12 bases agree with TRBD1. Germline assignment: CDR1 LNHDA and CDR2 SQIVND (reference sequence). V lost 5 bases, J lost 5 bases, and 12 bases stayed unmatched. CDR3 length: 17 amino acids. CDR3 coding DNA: TGTGCCAGTAGTCCGGGGACAGGGGGCGAGTTTTGGACTGAAGCTTTCTTT. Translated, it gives CASSPGTGGEFWTEAFF.

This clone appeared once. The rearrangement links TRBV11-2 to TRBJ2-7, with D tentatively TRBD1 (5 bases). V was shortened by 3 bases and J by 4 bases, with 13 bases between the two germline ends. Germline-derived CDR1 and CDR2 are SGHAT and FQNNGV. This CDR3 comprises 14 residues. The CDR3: CASSFYQGDYEQYF. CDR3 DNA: TGTGCCAGCAGCTTCTATCAGGGTGATTACGAGCAGTACTTC. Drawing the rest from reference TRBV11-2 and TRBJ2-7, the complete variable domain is EAGVAQSPRYKIIEKRQSVAFWCNPISGHATLYWYQQILGQGPKLLIQFQNNGVVDDSQLPKDRFSAERLKGVDSTLKIQPAKLEDSAVYLCASSFYQGDYEQYFGPGTRLTVT.

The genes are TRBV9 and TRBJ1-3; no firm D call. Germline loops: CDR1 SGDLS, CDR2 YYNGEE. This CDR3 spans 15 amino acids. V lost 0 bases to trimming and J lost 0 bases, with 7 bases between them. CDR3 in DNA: TGTGCCAGCAGCGTAGGCCATAGCTCTGGAAACACCATATATTTT. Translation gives CASSVGHSSGNTIYF. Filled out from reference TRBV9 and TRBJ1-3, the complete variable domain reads DSGVTQTPKHLITATGQRVTLRCSPRSGDLSVYWYQQSLDQGLQFLIQYYNGEERAKGNILERFSAQQFPDLHSELNLSSLELGDSALYFCASSVGHSSGNTIYFGEGSWLTVV.

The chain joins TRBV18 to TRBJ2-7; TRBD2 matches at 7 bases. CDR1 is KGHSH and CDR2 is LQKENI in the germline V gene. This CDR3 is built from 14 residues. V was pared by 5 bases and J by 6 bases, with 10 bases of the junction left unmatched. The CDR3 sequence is CASSSLAVGGEQYF. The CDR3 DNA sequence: TGTGCCAGCTCATCCCTAGCGGTGGGGGGCGAGCAGTACTTC.

CDR3 sequence (DNA): TGTGCCAGTAGTATTGGTTTTAGCGGGAGTACTTATGAGCAGTTCTTC. It codes for CASSIGFSGSTYEQFF. The gene calls are TRBV19 and TRBJ2-1; 9 nucleotides align to TRBD2. V lost 3 bases and J lost 8; bases outside the gene matches: 11. The CDR3 covers 16 residues. CDR1 and CDR2 (germline): LNHDA, SQIVND (reference sequence).